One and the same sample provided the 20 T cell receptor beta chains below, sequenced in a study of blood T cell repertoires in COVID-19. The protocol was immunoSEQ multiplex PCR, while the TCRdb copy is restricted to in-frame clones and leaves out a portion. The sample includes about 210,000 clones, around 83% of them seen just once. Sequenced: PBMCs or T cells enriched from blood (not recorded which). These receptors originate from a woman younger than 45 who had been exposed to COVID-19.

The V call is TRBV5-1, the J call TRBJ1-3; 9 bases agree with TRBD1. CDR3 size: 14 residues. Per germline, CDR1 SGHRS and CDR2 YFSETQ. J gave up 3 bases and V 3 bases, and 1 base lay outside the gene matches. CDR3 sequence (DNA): TGCGCCAGCAGCTCGGGACAGGGTGGAAACACCATATATTTT. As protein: CASSSGQGGNTIYF.

The CDR3 reads CASSLHSRTGDREQFF. CDR3 DNA: TGTGCCAGCAGCTTGCATTCGCGGACAGGGGATCGGGAGCAGTTCTTC. The chain combines TRBV5-8 with TRBJ2-1; 9 bases line up with TRBD1. The germline CDR1 and CDR2 sequences are SGHTS and YDEGEE. With V trimmed by 1 base and J by 10 bases, 12 bases remained unmatched. The length of the CDR3 is 16 residues.

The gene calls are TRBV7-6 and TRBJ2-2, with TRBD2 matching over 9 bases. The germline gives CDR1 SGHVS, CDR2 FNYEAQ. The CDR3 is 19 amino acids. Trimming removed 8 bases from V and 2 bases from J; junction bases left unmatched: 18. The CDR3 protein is CASAGGGTLAGDNTGELFF. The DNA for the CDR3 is TGTGCCAGCGCCGGTGGCGGGACTTTAGCGGGAGACAACACCGGGGAGCTGTTTTTT.

CDR3 sequence reads: CATSDLGRGGTDTQYF. The CDR3 DNA is TGTGCCACCAGTGATTTGGGCCGGGGGGGCACAGATACGCAGTATTTT. This chain connects TRBV24-1 to TRBJ2-3, with TRBD2 matching 7 bases. Germline V gene sequence: CDR1 KGHDR, CDR2 SFDVKD. The CDR3 contains 16 residues. With 0 bases clipped from V and 1 base from J, the junction kept 3 bases outside the gene matches.

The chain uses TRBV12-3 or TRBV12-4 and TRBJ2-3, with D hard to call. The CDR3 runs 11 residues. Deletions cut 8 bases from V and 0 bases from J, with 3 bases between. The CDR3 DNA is TGTGCCAGCTCGAGCACAGATACGCAGTATTTT. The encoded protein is CASSSTDTQYF.

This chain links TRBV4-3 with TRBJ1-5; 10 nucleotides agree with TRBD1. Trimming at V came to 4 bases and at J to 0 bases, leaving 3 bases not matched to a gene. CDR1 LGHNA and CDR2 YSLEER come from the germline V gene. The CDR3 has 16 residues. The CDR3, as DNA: TGCGCCAGCAGCCCCGGGACAGGGGATAGCAATCAGCCCCAGCATTTT. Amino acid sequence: CASSPGTGDSNQPQHF.

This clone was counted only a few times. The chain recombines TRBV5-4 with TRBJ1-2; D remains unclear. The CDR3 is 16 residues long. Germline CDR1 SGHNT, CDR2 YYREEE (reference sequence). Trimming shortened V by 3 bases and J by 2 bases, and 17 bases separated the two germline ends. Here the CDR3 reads CASSSPGGQENYGYTF. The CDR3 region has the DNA TGTGCCAGCAGCTCTCCCGGCGGGCAGGAGAACTATGGCTACACCTTC. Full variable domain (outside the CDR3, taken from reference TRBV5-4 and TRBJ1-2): ETGVTQSPTHLIKTRGQQVTLRCSSQSGHNTVSWYQQALGQGPQFIFQYYREEENGRGNFPPRFSGLQFPNYSSELNVNALELDDSALYLCASSSPGGQENYGYTFGSGTRLTVV.

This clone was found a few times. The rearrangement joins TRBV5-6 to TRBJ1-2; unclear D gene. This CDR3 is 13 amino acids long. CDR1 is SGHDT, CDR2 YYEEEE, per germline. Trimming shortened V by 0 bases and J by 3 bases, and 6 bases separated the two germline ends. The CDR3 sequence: CASSLGVDYGYTF. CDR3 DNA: TGTGCCAGCAGCTTGGGCGTAGACTATGGCTACACCTTC.

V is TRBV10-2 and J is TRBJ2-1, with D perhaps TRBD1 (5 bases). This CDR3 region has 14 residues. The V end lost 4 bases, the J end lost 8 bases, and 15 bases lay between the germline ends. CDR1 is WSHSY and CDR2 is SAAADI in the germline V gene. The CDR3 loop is CASSVSRGVDEQFF. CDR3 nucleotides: TGCGCCAGCAGTGTCTCTAGGGGCGTCGATGAGCAGTTCTTC.

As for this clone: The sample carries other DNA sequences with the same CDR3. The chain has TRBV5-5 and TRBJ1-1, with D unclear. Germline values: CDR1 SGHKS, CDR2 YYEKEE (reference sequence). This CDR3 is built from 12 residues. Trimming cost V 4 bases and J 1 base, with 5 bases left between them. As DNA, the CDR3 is TGTGCCAGCAGCCCTTGGAACACTGAAGCTTTCTTT. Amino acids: CASSPWNTEAFF.

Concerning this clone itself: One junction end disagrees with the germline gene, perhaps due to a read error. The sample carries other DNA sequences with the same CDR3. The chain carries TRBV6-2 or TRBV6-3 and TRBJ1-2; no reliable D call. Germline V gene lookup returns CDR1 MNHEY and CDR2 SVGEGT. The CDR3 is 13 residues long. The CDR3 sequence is CASSWADLYGYTF. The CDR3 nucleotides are TGCGCCAGCAGTTGGGCCGACCTCTATGGCTACACCTTC.

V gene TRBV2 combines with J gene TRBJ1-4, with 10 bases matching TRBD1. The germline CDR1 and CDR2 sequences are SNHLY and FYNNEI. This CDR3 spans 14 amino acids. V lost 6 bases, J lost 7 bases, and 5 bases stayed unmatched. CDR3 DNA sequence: TGTGCCAGCAGGAGAGACAGGGGGCGTGAAAAACTGTTTTTT. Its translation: CASRRDRGREKLFF.

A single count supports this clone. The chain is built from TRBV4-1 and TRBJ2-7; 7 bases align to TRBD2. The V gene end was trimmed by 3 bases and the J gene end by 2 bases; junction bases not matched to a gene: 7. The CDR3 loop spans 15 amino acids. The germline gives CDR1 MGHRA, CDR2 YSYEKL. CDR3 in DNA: TGCGCCAGCAGCCACTCGTCTAGCGGAACCTACGAGCAGTACTTC. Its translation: CASSHSSSGTYEQYF.

The DNA for the CDR3 is TGTGCCAGCAGCGCGGGACTAGCGGTTGATACGCAGTATTTT. It is translated as CASSAGLAVDTQYF. This chain links TRBV9 with TRBJ2-3; TRBD2 matches at 11 bases. This CDR3 is 14 amino acids long. V dropped 3 bases and J dropped 6; count of bases not matched to a gene: 3. The V gene's germline CDR1 is SGDLS and CDR2 YYNGEE.

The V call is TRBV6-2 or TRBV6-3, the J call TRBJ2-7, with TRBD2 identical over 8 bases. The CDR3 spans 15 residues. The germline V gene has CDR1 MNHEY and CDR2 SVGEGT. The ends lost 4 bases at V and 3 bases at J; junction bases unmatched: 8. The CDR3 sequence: CASSLGLAGNYEQYF. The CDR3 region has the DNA TGTGCCAGCAGTTTAGGACTAGCTGGGAACTACGAGCAGTACTTC.

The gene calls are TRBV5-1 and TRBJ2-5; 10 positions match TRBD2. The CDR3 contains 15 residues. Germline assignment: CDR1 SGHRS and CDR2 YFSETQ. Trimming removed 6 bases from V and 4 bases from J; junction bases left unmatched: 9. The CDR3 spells CASTQGLAVLETQYF. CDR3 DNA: TGCGCCAGCACTCAAGGACTAGCGGTATTAGAGACCCAGTACTTC.

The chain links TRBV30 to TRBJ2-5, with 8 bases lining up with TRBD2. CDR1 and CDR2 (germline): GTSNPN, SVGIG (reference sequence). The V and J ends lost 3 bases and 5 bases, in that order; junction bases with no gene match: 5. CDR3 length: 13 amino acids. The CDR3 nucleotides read TGTGCCTGGAGGGTAGCGGGGAGGGAGACCCAGTACTTC. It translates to CAWRVAGRETQYF.

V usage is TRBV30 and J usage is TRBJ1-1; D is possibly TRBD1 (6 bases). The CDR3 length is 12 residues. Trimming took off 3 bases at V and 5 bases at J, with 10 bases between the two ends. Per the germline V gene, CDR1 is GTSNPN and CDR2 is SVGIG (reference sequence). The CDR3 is CAWRQGITEAFF. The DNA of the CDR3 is TGTGCCTGGAGGCAGGGGATAACTGAAGCTTTCTTT. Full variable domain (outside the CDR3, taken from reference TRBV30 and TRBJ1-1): SQTIHQWPATLVQPVGSPLSLECTVEGTSNPNLYWYRQAAGRGLQLLFYSVGIGQISSEVPQNLSASRPQDRQFILSSKKLLLSDSGFYLCAWRQGITEAFFGQGTRLTVV.

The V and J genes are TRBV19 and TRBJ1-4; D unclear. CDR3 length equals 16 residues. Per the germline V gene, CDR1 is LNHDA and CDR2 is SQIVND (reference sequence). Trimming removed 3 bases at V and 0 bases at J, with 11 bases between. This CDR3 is CASSILGGSTNEKLFF. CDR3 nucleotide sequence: TGTGCCAGTAGTATCCTCGGCGGCTCAACTAATGAAAAACTGTTTTTT.

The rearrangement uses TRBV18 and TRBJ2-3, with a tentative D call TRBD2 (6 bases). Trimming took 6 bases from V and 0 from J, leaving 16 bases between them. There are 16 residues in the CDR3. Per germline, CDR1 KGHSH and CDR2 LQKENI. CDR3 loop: CASSARAGSSTDTQYF. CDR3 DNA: TGTGCCAGCTCCGCGCGGGCGGGGTCTAGCACAGATACGCAGTATTTT.